A single sample gave rise to the 20 T cell receptor beta chains below, sequenced in a study of blood T cell repertoires in COVID-19. The table came from immunoSEQ multiplex PCR; TCRdb's copy has only in-frame clones and leaves some out. The top ten hold roughly 2.9% of the sample, which has 250,000 to 400,000 clones, roughly 90% seen once. The sequencing input was peripheral blood. The origin of the receptors is a young woman with COVID-19, enrolled during active disease.

The chain recombines TRBV6-4 with TRBJ2-5, with 7 nucleotides matching TRBD2. CDR1 and CDR2 (germline): MRHNA, SNTAGT. With 0 bases clipped from V and 1 base from J, the junction kept 5 bases outside the gene matches. This CDR3 region has 16 residues. The chain's CDR3 is CASSDSAGATQETQYF. DNA for the CDR3: TGTGCCAGCAGTGACTCGGCGGGAGCTACCCAAGAGACCCAGTACTTC.

The chain joins TRBV12-3 or TRBV12-4 to TRBJ2-2; D call uncertain. This CDR3 is 13 amino acids long. V was shortened by 3 bases and J by 0 bases, with 2 bases between the two germline ends. The CDR3 DNA sequence: TGTGCCAGCAGTTTTACGAACACCGGGGAGCTGTTTTTT. Translated, it gives CASSFTNTGELFF.

This chain links TRBV27 with TRBJ2-7; 13 nucleotides align to TRBD2. The CDR3 totals 16 residues. Germline V gene lookup returns CDR1 MNHEY and CDR2 SMNVEV (reference sequence). J gave up 4 bases and V 5 bases, and 8 bases lay outside the gene matches. The CDR3 bases are TGTGCCAGCAGTCTAGAAGGGACTAGCGGGACTTACGAGCAGTACTTC. Its protein is CASSLEGTSGTYEQYF.

The rearrangement links TRBV28 to TRBJ1-2; TRBD1 matches 9 bases. The CDR3 consists of 15 residues. After removal of 4 bases from V and 0 bases from J, the junction contained 3 bases not matched to a gene. The germline gives CDR1 MDHEN, CDR2 SYDVKM. Here the CDR3 reads CASSSHRGPNYGYTF. The CDR3 coding sequence is TGTGCCAGCAGTTCCCACAGGGGGCCTAACTATGGCTACACCTTC.

The gene calls are TRBV29-1 and TRBJ1-1; TRBD1 matches 8 bases. Germline-derived CDR1 and CDR2 are SQVTM and ANQGSEA. The CDR3 contains 15 residues. V shed 7 bases and J 0 bases; nucleotides not matched to a gene: 10. The CDR3 reads CSARPGTGMNTEAFF. The CDR3 coding sequence is TGCAGCGCCCGACCCGGGACAGGCATGAACACTGAAGCTTTCTTT.

The gene calls are TRBV18 and TRBJ1-2, with 10 bases lining up with TRBD1. Trimming cost V 4 bases and J 5 bases; bases outside gene matches: 4. The CDR3 is made up of 14 amino acids. CDR1 is KGHSH and CDR2 is LQKENI in the germline V gene. CDR3 sequence (DNA): TGTGCCAGCTCACGGGACAGGGGTGATTATGGCTACACCTTC. The encoded protein is CASSRDRGDYGYTF.

The chain joins TRBV4-1 to TRBJ2-5; 8 bases fit TRBD1. CDR1 and CDR2 (germline): MGHRA, YSYEKL. V shed 1 base and J 5 bases; nucleotides not matched to a gene: 3. CDR3 length: 14 amino acids. CDR3 nucleotides: TGCGCCAGCAGCCAAGGAGCAGGGGGCGAGACCCAGTACTTC. The encoded protein is CASSQGAGGETQYF.

The chain is built from TRBV2 and TRBJ2-1, with a tentative D call TRBD1 (5 bases). This CDR3 has 15 amino acids. Germline V CDR1 and CDR2: SNHLY, FYNNEI. V lost 2 bases to trimming and J lost 3 bases, with 11 bases between them. CDR3 sequence (DNA): TGTGCCAGCAGTGAATCACAGGCGAACTACAATGAGCAGTTCTTC. As protein: CASSESQANYNEQFF.

The genes are TRBV7-2 and TRBJ1-5; D uncertain. Trimming left V 4 bases short and J 5 bases short, with 9 bases between. Germline V CDR1 and CDR2: SGHTA, FQGNSA. The CDR3 contains 13 residues. CDR3 coding DNA: TGTGCCAGCAGCTCGGGGATCCATCAGCCCCAGCATTTT. Translating gives CASSSGIHQPQHF.

The chain employs TRBV19 and TRBJ1-5; 9 nucleotides line up with TRBD1. The germline gives CDR1 LNHDA, CDR2 SQIVND (reference sequence). The CDR3 is 16 residues long. Trimming at V came to 5 bases and at J to 7 bases, leaving 12 bases not matched to a gene. CDR3: CASSPDRQGGGQPQHF. The CDR3 DNA reads as TGTGCCAGTAGTCCAGACCGACAGGGGGGAGGACAGCCCCAGCATTTT. Full variable domain (missing parts from reference TRBV19 and TRBJ1-5): DGGITQSPKYLFRKEGQNVTLSCEQNLNHDAMYWYRQDPGQGLRLIYYSQIVNDFQKGDIAEGYSVSREKKESFPLTVTSAQKNPTAFYLCASSPDRQGGGQPQHFGDGTRLSIL.

The chain carries TRBV5-1 and TRBJ1-1; tentatively, D is TRBD1 (6 bases). The CDR3 runs 15 residues. Germline V gene sequence: CDR1 SGHRS, CDR2 YFSETQ. V lost 4 bases, J lost 5 bases, and 18 bases lay in between. CDR3 in amino acids: CASSPAGGAITEAFF. For the CDR3, the DNA is TGCGCCAGCAGCCCAGCGGGGGGGGCGATAACTGAAGCTTTCTTT. The whole variable domain, remainder taken from reference TRBV5-1 and TRBJ1-1, is KAGVTQTPRYLIKTRGQQVTLSCSPISGHRSVSWYQQTPGQGLQFLFEYFSETQRNKGNFPGRFSGRQFSNSRSEMNVSTLELGDSALYLCASSPAGGAITEAFFGQGTRLTVV.

Written as DNA, the CDR3 is TGTGCCAGCAGTGATTCAGGGGCCGACTCCTACAATGAGCAGTTCTTC. Its translation is CASSDSGADSYNEQFF. The chain employs TRBV6-1 and TRBJ2-1, with D tentatively TRBD1 (6 bases). The V gene's germline CDR1 is MNHNS and CDR2 SASEGT. CDR3 size: 16 residues. With 3 bases removed from V and 0 bases from J, the gap between germline ends came to 12 bases.

The V call is TRBV11-2, the J call TRBJ2-2, with TRBD1 matching over 8 bases. V gave up 10 bases and J gave up 2 bases; unmatched junction bases: 9. CDR1 SGHAT and CDR2 FQNNGV come from the germline V gene. The CDR3 extends over 15 amino acids. The CDR3 region has the DNA TGTGCCACCTCCCGGACAGGGAGAAACACCGGGGAGCTGTTTTTT. Residues: CATSRTGRNTGELFF.

This clone was picked up one time. V usage is TRBV2 and J usage is TRBJ2-3; 7 bases line up with TRBD1. The trim removed 0 bases at V and 13 bases at J, leaving 4 bases unmatched. The CDR3 sequence is 12 residues long. The V gene's germline CDR1 is SNHLY and CDR2 FYNNEI. The CDR3 loop reads CASSEADRNEYF. The CDR3 DNA sequence: TGTGCCAGCAGTGAAGCGGACAGGAACGAGTATTTT.

The chain joins TRBV25-1 to TRBJ1-4, with 7 bases aligning to TRBD1. This CDR3 is 14 amino acids long. V gave up 2 bases and J gave up 5 bases; unmatched junction bases: 2. Per germline, CDR1 MGHDK and CDR2 SYGVNS. CDR3 region: CASSERDRNEKLFF. In DNA, the CDR3 is TGTGCCAGCAGTGAACGGGACAGAAATGAAAAACTGTTTTTT.

The chain is built from TRBV24-1 and TRBJ2-3; possibly TRBD1 for D (7 bases). The CDR3 length is 18 residues. Per germline, CDR1 KGHDR and CDR2 SFDVKD. V was pared by 4 bases and J by 1 base, with 20 bases between. CDR3 bases: TGTGCCACCAGTGACGCAACAGCAGGGGGGTACCGCACAGATACGCAGTATTTT. Its translation: CATSDATAGGYRTDTQYF.

The V gene is TRBV13, the J gene TRBJ1-3; D is unresolved. Trimming cost V 1 base and J 0 bases, with 16 bases left between them. Germline loops: CDR1 PRHDT, CDR2 FYEKMQ (reference sequence). The CDR3 runs 18 residues. The CDR3 region is CASSLAPRFTLSGNTIYF. DNA of the CDR3: TGTGCCAGCAGCTTAGCACCGCGGTTTACTCTCTCTGGAAACACCATATATTTT.

For this clone: This CDR3 is also generated by other DNA sequences in the sample. The gene calls are TRBV9 and TRBJ1-1; tentative D call: TRBD1 (5 bases). Between the trimmed V and J ends, which lost 0 bases and 5 bases, there was a span of 8 bases. This CDR3 is built from 13 residues. Per the germline V gene, CDR1 is SGDLS and CDR2 is YYNGEE. For the CDR3, the DNA is TGTGCCAGCAGCGTAGGGGGCCGGACTGAAGCTTTCTTT. Amino acid sequence: CASSVGGRTEAFF. Together with reference TRBV9 and TRBJ1-1, the CDR3 gives the full variable domain: DSGVTQTPKHLITATGQRVTLRCSPRSGDLSVYWYQQSLDQGLQFLIQYYNGEERAKGNILERFSAQQFPDLHSELNLSSLELGDSALYFCASSVGGRTEAFFGQGTRLTVV.

This rearrangement joins TRBV21-1 to TRBJ1-3. TRBV21-1 is assigned pseudogene status. The CDR3 has 15 amino acids. CDR3 protein: CASSKDGETGNTIYF. In DNA, the CDR3 is TGTGCCAGCAGCAAAGACGGGGAGACTGGAAACACCATATATTTT.

This rearrangement joins TRBV19 to TRBJ1-5, with D perhaps TRBD1 (5 bases). Trimming took off 4 bases at V and 0 bases at J, with 10 bases between the two ends. CDR1 and CDR2 from the germline V gene are LNHDA and SQIVND (reference sequence). The CDR3 covers 15 residues. For the CDR3, the DNA is TGTGCCAGTAGTAGCGACAGCATTAGCAATCAGCCCCAGCATTTT. It specifies CASSSDSISNQPQHF.